The 5 T cell receptor beta chains listed next were all sequenced from one sample in a study of glioma-infiltrating T cells after dendritic cell vaccination. This table comes from immunoSEQ multiplex PCR, and its TCRdb copy is limited to in-frame clones, with some not included. In the table there are 85,000 to 110,000 clones, 75% to 85% of which are singletons. The sequencing here drew on blood, taken before dendritic cell vaccination. The receptors derive from a human donor with glioblastoma.

The gene calls are TRBV9 and TRBJ2-2; 9 nucleotides line up with TRBD1. Germline V gene sequence: CDR1 SGDLS, CDR2 YYNGEE. The CDR3 consists of 15 residues. Losses at the gene ends were 2 bases for V and 7 bases for J; bases not matched to a gene: 6. CDR3: CASSVRDRESGELFF. The CDR3 DNA reads as TGTGCCAGCAGCGTCCGGGACAGGGAGAGCGGGGAGCTGTTTTTT.

This clone was seen only a few times. The V and J genes are TRBV14 and TRBJ2-7; D is possibly TRBD2 (5 bases). Trimming stripped 0 bases from V and 2 bases from J, with 23 bases between. The CDR3 is 19 residues long. Looked up from germline, CDR1 is SGHDN and CDR2 is FVKESK. The CDR3 here is CASSQDSEASAGYPYEQYF. DNA of the CDR3: TGTGCCAGCAGCCAAGATAGCGAGGCCTCAGCTGGCTACCCCTACGAGCAGTACTTC.

This chain connects TRBV11-2 to TRBJ1-5, with TRBD1 matching 7 bases. There are 14 residues in the CDR3. Trimming removed 7 bases from V and 5 bases from J; junction bases left unmatched: 8. Germline V CDR1 and CDR2: SGHAT, FQNNGV. CDR3 sequence: CASNPQGFHQPQHF. The DNA of the CDR3 is TGTGCCAGCAATCCACAGGGGTTCCATCAGCCCCAGCATTTT.

The chain links TRBV19 to TRBJ1-1; D call uncertain. Per the germline V gene, CDR1 is LNHDA and CDR2 is SQIVND (reference sequence). Trimming removed 0 bases at V and 11 bases at J, with 13 bases between. The CDR3 extends over 13 amino acids. In nucleotides, the CDR3 is TGTGCCAGTAGTATAGACGTCCGCACGGGGGCTTTCTTT. This sequence encodes CASSIDVRTGAFF.

J is TRBJ1-5 and V is TRBV2; perhaps TRBD1 as D (6 bases). Germline CDR1 is SNHLY and CDR2 is FYNNEI. There are 14 residues in the CDR3. V was shortened by 5 bases and J by 4 bases, with 12 bases between the two germline ends. The CDR3 protein is CASSIRTVNQPQHF. Written as DNA, the CDR3 is TGTGCCAGCAGTATCAGGACAGTTAATCAGCCCCAGCATTTT.